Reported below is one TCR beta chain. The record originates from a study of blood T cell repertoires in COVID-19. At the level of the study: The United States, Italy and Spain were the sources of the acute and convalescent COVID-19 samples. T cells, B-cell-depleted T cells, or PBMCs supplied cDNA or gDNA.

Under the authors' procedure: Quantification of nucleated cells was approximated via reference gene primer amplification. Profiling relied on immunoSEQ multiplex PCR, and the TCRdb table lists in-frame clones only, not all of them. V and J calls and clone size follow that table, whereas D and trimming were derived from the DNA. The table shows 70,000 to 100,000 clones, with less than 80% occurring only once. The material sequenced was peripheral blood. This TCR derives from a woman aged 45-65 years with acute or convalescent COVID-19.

Here the CDR3 DNA reads TGTGCCAGCAGTTTTGGGACAGGGAACACCGGGGAGCTGTTTTTT. Amino acid sequence: CASSFGTGNTGELFF. The V and J genes are TRBV3-1 (or the pseudogene TRBV3-2) and TRBJ2-2; 8 bases agree with TRBD1. Germline-derived CDR1 and CDR2 are LGHDT and YNNKEL (reference sequence). V trimming: 6 bases; J trimming: 1 base; junction bases outside the gene matches: 4. The CDR3 has 15 amino acids.